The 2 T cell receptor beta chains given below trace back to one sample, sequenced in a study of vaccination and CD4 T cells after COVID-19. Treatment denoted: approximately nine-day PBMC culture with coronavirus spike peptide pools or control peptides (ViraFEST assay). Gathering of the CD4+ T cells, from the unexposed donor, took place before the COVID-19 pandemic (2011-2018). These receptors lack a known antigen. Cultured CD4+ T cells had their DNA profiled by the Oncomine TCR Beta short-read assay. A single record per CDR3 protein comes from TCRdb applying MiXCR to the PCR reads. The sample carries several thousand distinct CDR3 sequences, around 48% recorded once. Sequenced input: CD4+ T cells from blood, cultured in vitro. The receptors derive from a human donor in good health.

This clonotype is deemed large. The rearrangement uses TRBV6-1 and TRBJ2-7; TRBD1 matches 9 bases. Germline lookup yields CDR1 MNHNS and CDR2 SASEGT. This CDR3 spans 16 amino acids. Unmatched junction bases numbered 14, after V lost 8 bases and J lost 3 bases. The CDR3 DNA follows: TGTGCCAGCCTGGGCCGATTTGGACAGGGGCTCTACGAGCAGTACTTC. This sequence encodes CASLGRFGQGLYEQYF.

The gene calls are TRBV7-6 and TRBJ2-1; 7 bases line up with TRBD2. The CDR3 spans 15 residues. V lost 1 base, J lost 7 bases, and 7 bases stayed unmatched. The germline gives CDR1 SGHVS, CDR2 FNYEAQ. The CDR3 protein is CASSLVQRGVNEQFF. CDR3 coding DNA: TGTGCCAGCAGCTTAGTACAGCGGGGAGTAAATGAGCAGTTCTTC.